The T cell receptor (beta chain) under discussion was sequenced for a study of OX40 agonist ivuxolimab in advanced cancers. Across the whole study: Prior anti-PD-1, anti-PD-L1 or anti-CTLA-4 therapy did not bar entry, and less than 50% had some.

A note on this clone: The antigen is not known.

CDR3 size: 14 residues. The V gene end was trimmed by 5 bases and the J gene end by 8 bases; junction bases not matched to a gene: 9. Germline V CDR1 and CDR2: MNHNS, SASEGT. Study observations and caveats: Partly responding patients at 0.1-3.0 mg/kg showed some of the smallest clonal expansion. CD8+ T cells averaged more expanded clones than CD4+.

Clones were sequenced by immunoSEQ multiplex PCR, and TCRdb holds only the in-frame ones, with some missing. The repertoire holds under 100,000 clones, around 85% seen once, with less than 2.5% in the top ten. V gene TRBV6-1 combines with J gene TRBJ2-5, with 9 bases matching TRBD2. The sequenced sample was CD4+ or CD8+ T cells sorted from blood, obtained in a trial of the OX40 agonist ivuxolimab. This clonotype originated in an adult with an advanced solid tumor such as melanoma, head and neck, liver or kidney cancer. CDR3 DNA: TGTGCCAGCAGTACGGGACTAGCTCTAAGAACCCAGTACTTC. It specifies CASSTGLALRTQYF.